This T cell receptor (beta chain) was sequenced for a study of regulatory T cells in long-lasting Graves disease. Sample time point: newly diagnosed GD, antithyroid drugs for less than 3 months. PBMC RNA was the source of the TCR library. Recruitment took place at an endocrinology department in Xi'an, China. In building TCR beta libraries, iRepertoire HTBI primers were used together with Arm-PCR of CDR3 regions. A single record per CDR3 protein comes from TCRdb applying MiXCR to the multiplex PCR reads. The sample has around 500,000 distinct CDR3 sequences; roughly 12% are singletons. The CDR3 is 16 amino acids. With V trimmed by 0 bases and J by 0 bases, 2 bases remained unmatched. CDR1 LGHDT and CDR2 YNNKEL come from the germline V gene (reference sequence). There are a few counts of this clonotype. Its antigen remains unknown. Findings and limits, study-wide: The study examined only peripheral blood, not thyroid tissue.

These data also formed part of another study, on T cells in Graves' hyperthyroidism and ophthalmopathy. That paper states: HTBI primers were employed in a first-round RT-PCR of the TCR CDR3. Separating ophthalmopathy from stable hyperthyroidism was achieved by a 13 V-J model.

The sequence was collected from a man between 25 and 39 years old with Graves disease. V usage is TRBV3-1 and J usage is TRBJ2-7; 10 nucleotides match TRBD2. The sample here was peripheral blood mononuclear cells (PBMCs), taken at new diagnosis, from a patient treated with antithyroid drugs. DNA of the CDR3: TGTGCCAGCAGCCAAGATGCTAGCGGGAGCTCCTACGAGCAGTACTTC. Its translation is CASSQDASGSSYEQYF.